What follows are 25 T cell receptor beta chains derived from one specimen sequenced in a study of cytomegalovirus exposure and HLA in healthy donors. The assay was immunoSEQ multiplex PCR, and TCRdb's table has in-frame clones only and misses some. Of about 250,000 clones in the sample, about 86% were seen once. The sample comprised PBMCs. The receptor set was obtained from a man between 18 and 35 years old in good health and CMV-seronegative.

The chain carries TRBV18 and TRBJ2-5; TRBD2 agrees at 7 bases. J lost 3 bases, V lost 6 bases, and 7 bases had no gene match. The germline CDR1 and CDR2 sequences are KGHSH and LQKENI. CDR3 length: 14 residues. CDR3 coding DNA: TGTGCCAGCTCTCCTCGCGGGGGTAAAGAGACCCAGTACTTC. It encodes CASSPRGGKETQYF.

The gene calls are TRBV2 and TRBJ2-7, with D perhaps TRBD1 (8 bases). V was pared by 8 bases and J by 4 bases, with 18 bases between. Germline lookup yields CDR1 SNHLY and CDR2 FYNNEI. The CDR3 runs 14 residues. The CDR3 reads CASGPNRGGYEQYF. CDR3 sequence (DNA): TGTGCCAGCGGGCCCAACAGGGGGGGGTACGAGCAGTACTTC.

The V gene is TRBV9, the J gene TRBJ2-1; D not resolved. V was trimmed by 0 bases and J by 5 bases, leaving 9 bases between them. Germline V CDR1 and CDR2: SGDLS, YYNGEE. The CDR3 length is 14 residues. The CDR3 spells CASSVAPPDNEQFF. The DNA for the CDR3 is TGTGCCAGCAGCGTAGCTCCTCCGGACAATGAGCAGTTCTTC.

In its sample, this clone was seen once. V and J are TRBV6-1 and TRBJ2-7; tentative D call: TRBD2 (6 bases). The V and J ends lost 8 bases and 3 bases respectively, with 17 bases between them. CDR3 length equals 14 residues. Germline CDR1 MNHNS, CDR2 SASEGT. CDR3 DNA: TGTGCCAGCTCTCCGATGGGACTGAACTACGAGCAGTACTTC. Protein: CASSPMGLNYEQYF.

This rearrangement joins TRBV28 to TRBJ2-7; TRBD1 is a possible D gene (5 bases). V lost 1 base to trimming and J lost 5 bases, with 18 bases between them. The germline V gene encodes CDR1 MDHEN and CDR2 SYDVKM. The CDR3 contains 16 residues. The CDR3 region has the DNA TGTGCCAGCAGTTTATACACGATTGCCAGGGCCCACGAGCAGTACTTC. It specifies CASSLYTIARAHEQYF. Full variable domain (remainder filled in from reference TRBV28 and TRBJ2-7): DVKVTQSSRYLVKRTGEKVFLECVQDMDHENMFWYRQDPGLGLRLIYFSYDVKMKEKGDIPEGYSVSREKKERFSLILESASTNQTSMYLCASSLYTIARAHEQYFGPGTRLTVT.

The V gene is TRBV6-5, the J gene TRBJ2-1; no firm D call. This CDR3 has 14 residues. V shed 0 bases and J shed 6 bases, with 9 bases lying between them. Germline CDR1 and CDR2: MNHEY and SVGAGI. The CDR3 protein is CASSYSAPSNEQFF. The CDR3 DNA sequence: TGTGCCAGCAGTTACTCGGCACCTAGCAATGAGCAGTTCTTC.

This sequence joins TRBV7-2 and TRBJ2-7, with D possibly being TRBD2 (6 bases). The V end was cut by 0 bases, the J end by 3 bases, with 9 bases between. The CDR3 spans 14 residues. Germline V lookup: CDR1 SGHTA, CDR2 FQGNSA. CDR3 protein: CASSLAEGNYEQYF. CDR3 in DNA: TGTGCCAGCAGCTTAGCGGAGGGGAACTACGAGCAGTACTTC.

The sample holds one count of this clone. J is TRBJ2-7 and V is TRBV7-9; D might be TRBD1 (5 bases). The V gene's germline CDR1 is SEHNR and CDR2 FQNEAQ (reference sequence). V was cut by 11 bases and J by 6 bases, with 14 bases left in between. This CDR3 has 11 residues. The DNA for the CDR3 is TGTGCCTCTCAGGGTCCCGGCGAGCAGTACTTC. Residues: CASQGPGEQYF.

CDR3 in DNA: TGCGCCAGCAGTGCGGGGGATGATGGCTACACCTTC. Its protein product is CASSAGDDGYTF. This rearrangement joins TRBV10-1 to TRBJ1-2; possible D gene TRBD1, 5 bases. Germline V gene sequence: CDR1 WNHNN, CDR2 SYGVQD (reference sequence). V lost 4 bases and J lost 6, with 9 bases in between. There are 12 residues in the CDR3.

The V and J genes are TRBV4-3 and TRBJ2-5; TRBD2 aligns across 13 bases. Trimming at V came to 1 base and at J to 4 bases, leaving 0 bases not matched to a gene. Germline assignment: CDR1 LGHNA and CDR2 YSLEER. The CDR3 covers 15 residues. CDR3 protein: CASSQGTSGRETQYF. Written as DNA, the CDR3 is TGCGCCAGCAGCCAAGGGACTAGCGGGAGAGAGACCCAGTACTTC.

The chain links TRBV7-9 to TRBJ2-1, with 13 bases lining up with TRBD2. This CDR3 is 14 amino acids long. With V trimmed by 6 bases and J by 6 bases, 2 bases remained unmatched. From germline, CDR1 is SEHNR and CDR2 FQNEAQ (reference sequence). CDR3 loop: CASRTSGGANEQFF. In DNA, the CDR3 is TGTGCCAGCAGAACTAGCGGGGGGGCCAATGAGCAGTTCTTC.

As concerns this clone: The junction differs from germline at one of its ends, possibly a read error. The J gene is TRBJ2-7, the V gene TRBV28; D is perhaps TRBD2 (5 bases). The CDR3 spans 12 residues. Looked up from germline, CDR1 is MDHEN and CDR2 is SYDVKM. In DNA, the CDR3 is TGTGCCAGCAGTAGGCCGGGATCGACCCCTGCATTC. Its protein is CASSRPGSTPAF.

The CDR3 DNA is TGCGCCAGCAGGGCCGTACGGACTAGCGGGAAAAACTCCTACAATGAGCAGTTCTTC. Translating gives CASRAVRTSGKNSYNEQFF. The V gene is TRBV4-3, the J gene TRBJ2-1; 12 positions match TRBD2. Per germline, CDR1 LGHNA and CDR2 YSLEER. The length of the CDR3 is 19 residues. Trimming cost V 6 bases and J 0 bases; bases outside gene matches: 12.

This clone was seen a single time. CDR3 DNA sequence: TGTGCCAGCAGTTTCCGGGAGGGAGGACAGCCCCAGCATTTT. Amino acid sequence: CASSFREGGQPQHF. The chain recombines TRBV6-5 with TRBJ1-5; D not certain. Germline lookup yields CDR1 MNHEY and CDR2 SVGAGI. The CDR3 is made up of 14 amino acids. V gave up 4 bases and J gave up 7 bases, with 14 bases separating them.

Comments on this clone: In the same sample, other DNA sequences code for this CDR3. The chain uses TRBV4-1 and TRBJ1-1; the D is unclear. This CDR3 is built from 13 residues. The germline gives CDR1 MGHRA, CDR2 YSYEKL. V was trimmed by 1 base and J by 1 base, leaving 4 bases between them. The CDR3 loop reads CASSQGGNTEAFF. Here the CDR3 DNA reads TGCGCCAGCAGCCAAGGCGGGAACACTGAAGCTTTCTTT.

Comments on this clone: The junction departs from germline at one end; a sequencing error may be responsible. J is TRBJ1-2 and V is TRBV10-3; TRBD1 is a possible D gene (6 bases). The CDR3 loop spans 17 amino acids. The germline V gene has CDR1 ENHRY and CDR2 SYGVKD. CDR3 residues: CATSQGTSSDLNYGYTF. The DNA for the CDR3 is TGTGCCACCAGTCAGGGGACGAGTAGTGATTTAAACTATGGCTACACCTTC.

This sequence joins TRBV27 and TRBJ1-3; no clear D gene. Trimming took off 2 bases at V and 3 bases at J, with 5 bases between the two ends. This CDR3 is built from 13 residues. Germline V lookup: CDR1 MNHEY, CDR2 SMNVEV (reference sequence). In DNA form, the CDR3 reads TGTGCCAGCAGTTTAGGAGTTGGAAACACCATATATTTT. It translates to CASSLGVGNTIYF.

This clone was detected only a few times. The V call is TRBV4-1, the J call TRBJ2-1; unclear D gene. V lost 1 base, J lost 4 bases, and 14 bases lay in between. CDR3 length: 16 amino acids. The V gene's germline CDR1 is MGHRA and CDR2 YSYEKL. DNA for the CDR3: TGCGCCAGCAGCCAAGCGAACAGAGTAATTTACAATGAGCAGTTCTTC. This translates into CASSQANRVIYNEQFF.

This chain links TRBV29-1 with TRBJ2-7; D might be TRBD1 (5 bases). Deletions cut 4 bases from V and 4 bases from J, with 14 bases between. CDR1 is SQVTM, CDR2 ANQGSEA, per germline. The CDR3 has 13 residues. CDR3 protein: CSVGWTTNYEQYF. In nucleotides, the CDR3 is TGCAGCGTTGGCTGGACAACTAATTACGAGCAGTACTTC.

The V call is TRBV6-6, the J call TRBJ1-1; D is ambiguous. This CDR3 comprises 13 residues. The V gene lost 4 bases and the J gene lost 10 bases, with 16 bases spanning the gap. From germline, CDR1 is MNHNY and CDR2 SVGAGI (reference sequence). In DNA form, the CDR3 reads TGTGCCAGCAGTTTTACAATGGGAGAGGGAGCTTTCTTT. It codes for CASSFTMGEGAFF.

The chain links TRBV19 to TRBJ2-3; 9 bases are a match to TRBD1. The V and J ends lost 9 bases and 7 bases, in that order; junction bases with no gene match: 17. The CDR3 is 16 amino acids. Per the germline V gene, CDR1 is LNHDA and CDR2 is SQIVND (reference sequence). This CDR3 is CASGRGGGTGLNTQYF. DNA for the CDR3: TGTGCCAGCGGTAGGGGTGGCGGGACAGGGTTGAATACGCAGTATTTT.

The chain employs TRBV27 and TRBJ2-2, with D maybe TRBD1 (5 bases). V was trimmed by 4 bases and J by 8 bases, leaving 11 bases between them. CDR1 and CDR2 (germline): MNHEY, SMNVEV (reference sequence). This CDR3 has 13 amino acids. The CDR3 region is CASSSDSRGELFF. The DNA of the CDR3 is TGTGCCAGCAGTTCCGACAGCAGGGGGGAGCTGTTTTTT.

The V gene is TRBV29-1, the J gene TRBJ2-3; no clear D gene. CDR3 length: 12 amino acids. V lost 4 bases to trimming and J lost 5 bases, with 10 bases between them. Germline-derived CDR1 and CDR2 are SQVTM and ANQGSEA. CDR3 nucleotide sequence: TGCAGCGTTGGAACTACGGAAGATACGCAGTATTTT. It yields the protein CSVGTTEDTQYF.

The sample holds one count of this clone. CDR3 sequence reads: CASSGDILNTGELFF. The DNA for the CDR3 is TGCGCCAGCAGTGGTGACATACTGAACACCGGGGAGCTGTTTTTT. This chain joins TRBV5-1 and TRBJ2-2; D call uncertain. This CDR3 spans 15 amino acids. Deletions cut 5 bases from V and 1 base from J, with 12 bases between. Germline V CDR1 and CDR2: SGHRS, YFSETQ.

The chain carries TRBV5-7 and TRBJ2-1, with a possible D match to TRBD2 (6 bases). TRBV5-7 is treated as an ORF (open reading frame) with a function not yet certain. The germline V and J ends were trimmed by 4 bases and 7 bases, with 9 bases remaining between them. This CDR3 has 12 amino acids. The CDR3 sequence is CASSVGGNEQFF. Here the CDR3 DNA reads TGTGCCAGCAGCGTTGGGGGGAATGAGCAGTTCTTC.